The 26 T cell receptor beta chains below were found in one sample sequenced in a study of shared clonotypes between healthy human individuals (dated by TCRdb to about 2020). CD8 naive samples were obtained by positive selection for CCR7 among CD45RO-negative cells, yielding a CD45RA+CCR7+ population from which TemRA cells were excluded. Library prep was done by the immunoSEQ multiplex PCR assay. In TCRdb, the immuneACCESS table is reduced to in-frame sequences with V and J assigned. These tables do not hold every clone; where another copy was compared, an unresolved V gene accounts for under half, and the others remain unexplained. The sample table shows roughly 2,000,000 clones, and about 94% are seen once. The ten largest clones represent under 2% of the sample. Input material: naive CD8+ T cells from PBMCs. Sample cell subset or site, as interpreted from the label and publication: CD45RA+CCR7+. The receptors were gathered from a man between 18 and 35 years old in good health. Some clones in this sample may be carry-over from other donors' samples.

The chain is built from TRBV7-2 and TRBJ2-3; D assignment may be TRBD1 or TRBD2 (5 bases each). Looked up from germline, CDR1 is SGHTA and CDR2 is FQGNSA. V was trimmed by 1 base and J by 4 bases, leaving 9 bases between them. This CDR3 is 14 amino acids long. The CDR3 DNA follows: TGTGCCAGCAGCTTAGTATGGGACGCAGATACGCAGTATTTT. It yields the protein CASSLVWDADTQYF.

The chain couples TRBV5-6 to TRBJ2-1, with 9 bases identical to TRBD2. With V trimmed by 7 bases and J by 4 bases, 9 bases remained unmatched. CDR1 is SGHDT, CDR2 YYEEEE, per germline. This CDR3 region has 15 residues. Here the CDR3 DNA reads TGTGCCAGCGCACCACGCGGGAGGGGGTACAATGAGCAGTTCTTC. Encoded protein: CASAPRGRGYNEQFF.

The gene calls are TRBV6-1 and TRBJ2-7; D is perhaps TRBD2 (6 bases). This CDR3 has 14 residues. Germline-derived CDR1 and CDR2 are MNHNS and SASEGT. Trimming left V 10 bases short and J 3 bases short, with 19 bases between. CDR3 sequence reads: CATGDGGTVYEQYF. CDR3 bases: TGTGCCACGGGGGACGGAGGGACGGTCTACGAGCAGTACTTC.

The V gene is TRBV5-8, the J gene TRBJ2-7; D gene unclear. CDR1 is SGHTS and CDR2 is YDEGEE in the germline V gene. The CDR3 spans 15 residues. Trimming left V 4 bases short and J 2 bases short, with 16 bases between. The CDR3 bases are TGTGCCAGCAGCCCTCGCGAGAACCCAGCCTACGAGCAGTACTTC. As protein: CASSPRENPAYEQYF.

The V call is TRBV4-1, the J call TRBJ1-5; perhaps TRBD1 as D (5 bases). V lost 2 bases to trimming and J lost 1 base, with 9 bases between them. CDR3 length equals 15 residues. Germline CDR1 reads MGHRA; CDR2 reads YSYEKL. In DNA, the CDR3 is TGCGCCAGCAGCCAAAGCCAGGGAAGCAATCAGCCCCAGCATTTT. Its protein product is CASSQSQGSNQPQHF.

This clone has just one count. The V call is TRBV29-1, the J call TRBJ1-2; D unresolved. The CDR3 loop spans 13 amino acids. The V gene lost 5 bases and the J gene lost 2 bases, with 12 bases spanning the gap. Germline CDR1 reads SQVTM; CDR2 reads ANQGSEA. CDR3 bases: TGCAGCGTTTACCAGCCGCTGAACTATGGCTACACCTTC. Translation gives CSVYQPLNYGYTF.

The J gene is TRBJ2-5, the V gene TRBV7-2, with D unclear. Deletions cut 2 bases from V and 6 bases from J, with 16 bases between. Germline V lookup: CDR1 SGHTA, CDR2 FQGNSA. CDR3 length: 15 amino acids. CDR3 in amino acids: CASSLISGTWQTQYF. In nucleotides, the CDR3 is TGTGCCAGCAGCTTAATTTCTGGCACTTGGCAGACCCAGTACTTC.

The V and J genes are TRBV4-1 and TRBJ2-1, with 10 bases matching TRBD1. CDR1 and CDR2 (germline): MGHRA, YSYEKL. Trimming removed 2 bases from V and 5 bases from J; junction bases left unmatched: 9. The CDR3 consists of 17 residues. CDR3: CASSQLAGTGVHNEQFF. The CDR3 DNA reads TGCGCCAGCAGCCAACTCGCCGGGACAGGGGTCCACAATGAGCAGTTCTTC.

The J gene is TRBJ2-7, the V gene TRBV11-2, with 9 nucleotides matching TRBD2. CDR1 and CDR2 (germline): SGHAT, FQNNGV. The V segment lost 1 base and the J segment 0 bases; nucleotides outside the gene matches: 10. This CDR3 is 18 amino acids long. CDR3 sequence: CASSLARLAALFSYEQYF. Here the CDR3 DNA reads TGTGCCAGCAGCTTAGCCAGACTAGCGGCACTGTTCTCCTACGAGCAGTACTTC.

The chain combines TRBV28 with TRBJ2-7, with 11 bases fitting TRBD2. The V and J ends lost 6 bases and 3 bases, in that order; junction bases with no gene match: 4. CDR3 length: 14 residues. Looked up from germline, CDR1 is MDHEN and CDR2 is SYDVKM. Here the CDR3 reads CASSRGTSGYEQYF. For the CDR3, the DNA is TGTGCCAGCAGCCGAGGGACTAGCGGCTACGAGCAGTACTTC.

The V and J genes are TRBV28 and TRBJ2-5; D possibly corresponds to TRBD2 (5 bases). The assigned J gene may be wrong: the sequence end matches TRBJ2-7 better. The CDR3 runs 13 residues. Germline assignment: CDR1 MDHEN and CDR2 SYDVKM. The CDR3 bases are TGTGCCAGCAGACGCCTTGGGGAGTCCGAGCAGTACTTC. This encodes CASRRLGESEQYF.

The rearrangement links TRBV10-1 to TRBJ2-1, with TRBD2 matching 8 bases. Per the germline V gene, CDR1 is WNHNN and CDR2 is SYGVQD (reference sequence). J was trimmed by 5 bases and V by 6 bases; bases with no gene match: 15. The CDR3 length is 17 residues. The chain's CDR3 is CASSAGRAGGFDNEQFF. The CDR3 DNA sequence: TGCGCCAGCAGCGCCGGCCGGGCGGGAGGATTCGACAATGAGCAGTTCTTC.

The V gene is TRBV28, the J gene TRBJ2-2, with unresolved D. This CDR3 region has 14 residues. Germline assignment: CDR1 MDHEN and CDR2 SYDVKM. The V end lost 6 bases, the J end lost 3 bases, and 11 bases lay between the germline ends. CDR3 region: CASSLGTYTGELFF. The CDR3 DNA reads as TGTGCCAGCAGCCTCGGAACTTACACCGGGGAGCTGTTTTTT.

The chain combines TRBV27 with TRBJ2-2; 10 bases are shared with TRBD2. The CDR3 runs to 16 residues. Per the germline V gene, CDR1 is MNHEY and CDR2 is SMNVEV (reference sequence). The V gene end was trimmed by 5 bases and the J gene end by 3 bases; junction bases not matched to a gene: 6. CDR3 in amino acids: CASSDGTSADTGELFF. DNA for the CDR3: TGTGCCAGCAGTGACGGGACTAGCGCCGACACCGGGGAGCTGTTTTTT.

Turning to this clone: Other DNA sequences in this specimen translate into the identical CDR3. The J gene is TRBJ2-2, the V gene TRBV20-1, with unresolved D. This CDR3 comprises 11 residues. V was cut by 1 base and J by 5 bases, with 2 bases left in between. Germline V CDR1 and CDR2: DFQATT, SNEGSKA (reference sequence). The CDR3 loop is CSARVTGELFF. The CDR3, as DNA: TGCAGTGCTAGAGTTACCGGGGAGCTGTTTTTT.

The chain has TRBV4-3 and TRBJ1-5, with TRBD1 matching 8 bases. Germline V lookup: CDR1 LGHNA, CDR2 YSLEER. V lost 2 bases and J lost 7; bases outside the gene matches: 7. The CDR3 extends over 15 amino acids. CDR3 nucleotides: TGCGCCAGCAGCCAAAGTAGACAGGGGAGGCAGCCCCAGCATTTT. Translated, it gives CASSQSRQGRQPQHF.

The rearrangement links TRBV19 to TRBJ2-7; D is ambiguous. V dropped 3 bases and J dropped 5 bases, with 11 bases sitting between them. The CDR3 extends over 13 amino acids. The germline CDR1 and CDR2 sequences are LNHDA and SQIVND (reference sequence). CDR3 protein: CASSIVKWDEQYF. The DNA for the CDR3 is TGTGCCAGTAGTATTGTGAAGTGGGACGAGCAGTACTTC.

This sequence joins TRBV28 and TRBJ1-2; tentative D call: TRBD1 (5 bases). The germline V gene encodes CDR1 MDHEN and CDR2 SYDVKM. V was clipped by 5 bases and J by 6 bases, with 16 bases between them. The CDR3 covers 14 residues. CDR3 residues: CASSPLGRAHGYTF. As DNA, the CDR3 is TGTGCCAGCAGTCCCCTGGGCAGGGCTCATGGCTACACCTTC.

The chain recombines TRBV6-5 with TRBJ1-2; no reliable D call. Germline V CDR1 and CDR2: MNHEY, SVGAGI. This CDR3 region has 13 residues. Deletions cut 0 bases from V and 7 bases from J, with 9 bases between. The DNA of the CDR3 is TGTGCCAGCAGTTACTCGACGGTGACTGGCTACACCTTC. Translating gives CASSYSTVTGYTF.

Here the CDR3 reads CASSEPPRGLGYGYTF. As DNA, the CDR3 is TGTGCCAGCAGTGAACCCCCCCGAGGGCTCGGCTATGGCTACACCTTC. J is TRBJ1-2 and V is TRBV6-1, with no clear D. CDR1 MNHNS and CDR2 SASEGT come from the germline V gene. The ends were cut back, 2 bases at V and 4 bases at J, with 17 bases in the middle. The CDR3 is 16 amino acids.

The chain recombines TRBV7-8 with TRBJ2-3; the D gene is possibly TRBD1 (5 bases). This CDR3 has 15 amino acids. Trimming left V 4 bases short and J 4 bases short, with 15 bases between. Germline lookup yields CDR1 SGHVS and CDR2 FQNEAQ. In DNA, the CDR3 is TGTGCCAGCAGCTCCAGGGATTTTGAAGCAGATACGCAGTATTTT. Translating it yields CASSSRDFEADTQYF.

The chain links TRBV7-9 to TRBJ2-2; D is unclear. The CDR3 runs 11 residues. Trimming removed 5 bases from V and 6 bases from J, with 4 bases in between. The germline V gene has CDR1 SEHNR and CDR2 FQNEAQ (reference sequence). CDR3 in amino acids: CASSISGELFF. The CDR3 DNA reads as TGTGCCAGCAGCATTTCCGGGGAGCTGTTTTTT.

The chain joins TRBV14 to TRBJ2-1; D is undetermined. CDR3 length equals 14 residues. V lost 2 bases to trimming and J lost 6 bases, with 11 bases between them. Germline CDR1 SGHDN, CDR2 FVKESK. CDR3 region: CASSQRVWGNEQFF. The CDR3 bases are TGTGCCAGCAGCCAACGGGTCTGGGGCAATGAGCAGTTCTTC.

V gene TRBV7-6 combines with J gene TRBJ1-5; no clear D. The CDR3 contains 18 residues. Trimming pared 1 base from V and 1 base from J, leaving 17 bases between. CDR1 and CDR2 (germline): SGHVS, FNYEAQ. The CDR3 reads CASSLEGCLIRSNQPQHF. The CDR3 coding sequence is TGTGCCAGCAGCTTAGAAGGGTGTCTCATCAGGAGCAATCAGCCCCAGCATTTT. Full variable domain (remainder filled in from reference TRBV7-6 and TRBJ1-5): GAGVSQSPRYKVTKRGQDVALRCDPISGHVSLYWYRQALGQGPEFLTYFNYEAQQDKSGLPNDRFSAERPEGSISTLTIQRTEQRDSAMYRCASSLEGCLIRSNQPQHFGDGTRLSIL.

The chain uses TRBV30 and TRBJ2-7; D is unclear. Germline V gene sequence: CDR1 GTSNPN, CDR2 SVGIG (reference sequence). V was shortened by 0 bases and J by 3 bases, with 15 bases between the two germline ends. There are 15 residues in the CDR3. CDR3 DNA sequence: TGTGCCTGGAGTGTCGCCCTCTCAGAGGACTACGAGCAGTACTTC. It is translated as CAWSVALSEDYEQYF. Using reference TRBV30 and TRBJ2-7 for the parts outside the CDR3, the full variable domain is SQTIHQWPATLVQPVGSPLSLECTVEGTSNPNLYWYRQAAGRGLQLLFYSVGIGQISSEVPQNLSASRPQDRQFILSSKKLLLSDSGFYLCAWSVALSEDYEQYFGPGTRLTVT.

The V and J genes are TRBV6-5 and TRBJ1-3; unclear D gene. With 5 bases removed from V and 12 bases from J, the gap between germline ends came to 11 bases. Per the germline V gene, CDR1 is MNHEY and CDR2 is SVGAGI. The CDR3 contains 11 residues. The chain's CDR3 is CASSPLYGIYF. CDR3 coding DNA: TGTGCCAGCAGTCCACTGTATGGCATATATTTT.